Following are 28 T cell receptor delta chains from one sample sequenced in a study of human gamma delta and Vdelta1 T cells. TCRdb redid clone calling on the PCR reads using CATT. This table has 5,500 to 7,500 delta-chain clones, around 41% appearing once. No antigen is known for these receptors. Specimen: Vdelta1 gamma-delta T cells from blood grown in culture (DOT cells). The receptors were sampled from a human donor in good health.

The chain is built from TRAV38-2/DV8 and TRDJ1; TRDD3 matches at 12 bases. The CDR3 sequence is 23 residues long. The V gene end was trimmed by 0 bases and the J gene end by 1 base; junction bases not matched to a gene: 22. The germline V gene encodes CDR1 TSESDYY and CDR2 QEAYKQQN. In nucleotides, the CDR3 is TGTGCTTATAGGAGCGGAGGTACCCTTCCTTCCGTCTGGGGGATACGGGGCACCGATAAACTCATCTTT. It specifies CAYRSGGTLPSVWGIRGTDKLIF.

The V and J genes are TRDV1 and TRDJ1; TRDD3 aligns across 8 bases. In germline, CDR1 is TSWWSYY, CDR2 QGS. The CDR3 consists of 21 residues. With V trimmed by 0 bases and J by 0 bases, 18 bases remained unmatched. The CDR3 spells CALGELRLGGYPRRYTDKLIF. In nucleotides, the CDR3 is TGTGCTCTTGGGGAACTTCGCTTGGGGGGATATCCCAGACGATACACCGATAAACTCATCTTT.

Comment on this clone: This may be a read error, as it is one base from a much larger clone. V is TRDV1 and J is TRDJ1; 8 positions agree with TRDD3. Germline loops: CDR1 TSWWSYY, CDR2 QGS. CDR3 size: 22 residues. V was pared by 1 base and J by 0 bases, with 22 bases of the junction left unmatched. CDR3 amino acids: CALGEPPRPWAGGPSDTDKLIF. As DNA, the CDR3 is TGTGCTCTTGGGGAACCCCCCCGTCCTTGGGCTGGGGGACCTTCGGACACCGATAAACTCATCTTT.

The rearrangement joins TRDV1 to TRDJ1; the D gene is possibly TRDD3 (9 bases). The V and J ends lost 1 base and 0 bases respectively, with 42 bases between them. The CDR3 is made up of 26 amino acids. Germline-derived CDR1 and CDR2 are TSWWSYY and QGS. The CDR3 protein is CALGEPGSLPRLGDGVLIPNTDKLIF. CDR3 sequence (DNA): TGTGCTCTTGGGGAACCGGGGAGCCTTCCTAGGCTGGGGGATGGGGTTTTGATCCCTAACACCGATAAACTCATCTTT.

Details on this clone: This may stem from a read error, because a much larger clone lies one nucleotide away. The rearrangement uses TRDV1 and TRDJ1, with D possibly TRDD3 on 5 matching bases. Germline CDR1 and CDR2: TSWWSYY and QGS. This CDR3 has 16 residues. CDR3 sequence reads: CALGELGGVASDKRIF. As DNA, the CDR3 is TGTGCTCTTGGGGAACTAGGGGGTGTAGCATCCGATAAACGCATCTTT.

The chain is built from TRDV1 and TRDJ1; 8 bases fit TRDD3. Germline V gene lookup returns CDR1 TSWWSYY and CDR2 QGS. The CDR3 extends over 25 amino acids. After removal of 0 bases from V and 0 bases from J, the junction contained 30 bases not matched to a gene. CDR3 protein: CALGELGGLPPLIPYWGEYTDKLIF. CDR3 nucleotide sequence: TGTGCTCTTGGGGAACTTGGGGGTCTTCCGCCACTAATACCCTACTGGGGGGAGTACACCGATAAACTCATCTTT.

As to this clone: With a much larger clone just one base away, this may be a read error. This chain connects TRDV1 to TRDJ1; 9 bases fit TRDD3. This CDR3 region has 22 residues. V shed 0 bases, J shed 1 base, and the junction held 21 bases outside the gene matches. Looked up from germline, CDR1 is TSWWSYY and CDR2 is QGS. CDR3 amino acids: CALGELVRPLYWGSTTTDKLIF. The CDR3 DNA is TGTGCTCTTGGGGAACTAGTTCGCCCCCTGTACTGGGGGAGTACTACCACCGATAAACTCATCTTT.

There are a few counts of this clone. The chain combines TRDV1 with TRDJ1, with D possibly matching TRDD2 (8 bases). The CDR3 loop spans 21 amino acids. The V and J ends lost 1 base and 0 bases respectively, with 27 bases between them. CDR1 is TSWWSYY, CDR2 QGS, per germline. CDR3 DNA: TGTGCTCTTGGGGAACCCTTCCTAAGGTCGTCTGGGGGTTCGTACACCGATAAACTCATCTTT. It specifies CALGEPFLRSSGGSYTDKLIF.

The chain recombines TRDV1 with TRDJ1; 8 bases agree with TRDD3. V was pared by 5 bases and J by 0 bases, with 11 bases of the junction left unmatched. The V gene's germline CDR1 is TSWWSYY and CDR2 QGS. The CDR3 contains 17 residues. CDR3 in amino acids: CALGSHLGDTHTDKLIF. In DNA, the CDR3 is TGTGCTCTTGGGTCTCACCTCGGGGATACCCACACCGATAAACTCATCTTT.

The V call is TRDV1, the J call TRDJ1; D gene unclear. The CDR3 loop spans 18 amino acids. CDR1 and CDR2 from the germline V gene are TSWWSYY and QGS. V lost 4 bases and J lost 2, with 23 bases in between. This chain's CDR3 is CALGVPPGLDAITDKLIF. The CDR3 DNA is TGTGCTCTTGGGGTCCCCCCGGGGCTAGATGCTATTACCGATAAACTCATCTTT.

This clone was seen more than once but under ten times. The V call is TRDV1, the J call TRDJ1; TRDD3 agrees at 11 bases. The CDR3 is 17 residues long. Germline CDR1 reads TSWWSYY; CDR2 reads QGS. The CDR3 region is CALLPLGDIGDSDKLIF. CDR3 sequence (DNA): TGTGCCCTTCTCCCACTGGGGGATATAGGGGATTCCGATAAACTCATCTTT.

V gene TRDV1 combines with J gene TRDJ1; tentative D call: TRDD3 (6 bases). CDR1 is TSWWSYY and CDR2 is QGS in the germline V gene. The CDR3 consists of 22 residues. Trimming took 4 bases from V and 4 from J, leaving 37 bases between them. This chain's CDR3 is CALGASRGSSPPDWVGSDKLIF. The CDR3 DNA follows: TGTGCTCTTGGGGCCTCCAGGGGGAGTTCCCCACCGGACTGGGTGGGGAGCGATAAACTCATCTTT.

Sample share makes this clone medium-sized (0.01 to 0.1%). The rearrangement uses TRDV1 and TRDJ1; 8 nucleotides line up with TRDD3. The V gene end was trimmed by 5 bases and the J gene end by 3 bases; junction bases not matched to a gene: 29. Germline CDR1 reads TSWWSYY; CDR2 reads QGS. CDR3 size: 22 residues. As DNA, the CDR3 is TGTGCTCTTGGGAACTGCCCCCGGGGACCTACCCGGGGGATAAGGAGGGCCGATAAACTCATCTTT. This encodes CALGNCPRGPTRGIRRADKLIF.

This clone appeared a few times. The chain links TRDV1 to TRDJ1; D may be TRDD1 (5 bases). The germline gives CDR1 TSWWSYY, CDR2 QGS. The CDR3 has 14 residues. CDR3 coding DNA: TGTGCCCTTATTAAAGCGGAAATCACCGATAAACTCATCTTT. It encodes CALIKAEITDKLIF.

The rearrangement joins TRDV1 to TRDJ1; perhaps TRDD3 as D (5 bases). The CDR3 runs to 15 residues. Between the trimmed V and J ends, which lost 3 bases and 2 bases, there was a span of 13 bases. In germline, CDR1 is TSWWSYY, CDR2 QGS. The CDR3 DNA reads as TGTGCTCTTGGGGATCGACTGTGGGATACCGATAAACTCATCTTT. Its translation: CALGDRLWDTDKLIF.

The V and J genes are TRDV1 and TRDJ1, with 9 bases identical to TRDD2. The CDR3 has 19 residues. V lost 4 bases, J lost 0 bases, and 15 bases stayed unmatched. Germline CDR1 reads TSWWSYY; CDR2 reads QGS. CDR3 DNA sequence: TGTGCTCTTGGGGTCTCCTTCCTACCGGAGGGGGATTACACCGATAAACTCATCTTT. Its protein product is CALGVSFLPEGDYTDKLIF.

This clone is termed medium-sized. The J gene is TRDJ1, the V gene TRDV1; 11 bases fit TRDD3. The CDR3 loop spans 22 amino acids. J lost 0 bases, V lost 0 bases, and 18 bases had no gene match. Germline V gene data show CDR1 as TSWWSYY and CDR2 as QGS. Here the CDR3 reads CALGELGGLGDTSLFYTDKLIF. The CDR3 DNA follows: TGTGCTCTTGGGGAACTAGGCGGGTTGGGGGATACGTCCCTCTTTTACACCGATAAACTCATCTTT.

This clone is medium-sized (0.01 to 0.1%) by share. The V call is TRDV1, the J call TRDJ1, with 10 bases matching TRDD3. Looked up from germline, CDR1 is TSWWSYY and CDR2 is QGS. This CDR3 is built from 17 residues. The trim removed 5 bases at V and 1 base at J, leaving 10 bases unmatched. This CDR3 reads CALGLTGGLTPTDKLIF. CDR3 in DNA: TGTGCTCTTGGGTTGACTGGGGGATTAACGCCCACCGATAAACTCATCTTT.

The count of this clone is one. A single base separates this from a much larger clone, so it may be a read error. This chain connects TRAV29/DV5 to TRDJ1; tentative D call: TRDD2 (9 bases). The length of the CDR3 is 25 residues. The V gene lost 1 base and the J gene lost 0 bases, with 43 bases spanning the gap. Germline lookup yields CDR1 NSMFDY and CDR2 ISSIKDK. The CDR3 is CAASTLPTSYWGAQPGPVYTDKLIF. CDR3 bases: TGTGCAGCAAGCACCCTTCCTACCAGCTACTGGGGGGCACAACCCGGACCCGTGTACACCGATAAACTCATCTTT.

This clone was recorded a few times. This chain uses TRDV1 with TRDJ1; D possibly uses TRDD2 or TRDD3 (5 bases each). The CDR3 is 26 amino acids. V lost 1 base and J lost 6, with 48 bases in between. In germline, CDR1 is TSWWSYY, CDR2 QGS. The CDR3, as DNA: TGTGCTCTTGGGGAACGGCCGGGACTATTCCTTAGCAATATAAAAGGATATTCGAGGGGTATCTATAAACTCATCTTT. It encodes CALGERPGLFLSNIKGYSRGIYKLIF.

Turning to this clone: A single base is all that separates this from a far larger clone, so a read error is likely. The rearrangement joins TRDV1 to TRDJ1, with 10 bases matching TRDD3. The ends lost 2 bases at V and 0 bases at J; junction bases unmatched: 18. Germline CDR1 TSWWSYY, CDR2 QGS. The CDR3 has 21 amino acids. CDR3 in amino acids: CALGEGLTLYWGIGDTDKLIF. DNA of the CDR3: TGTGCTCTTGGGGAAGGCCTGACCCTGTACTGGGGGATCGGGGACACCGATAAACTCATCTTT.

The chain has TRDV1 and TRDJ1; possibly TRDD2 or TRDD3 for D (9 bases each). V dropped 4 bases and J dropped 0 bases, with 27 bases sitting between them. The CDR3 has 20 amino acids. Per the germline V gene, CDR1 is TSWWSYY and CDR2 is QGS. The CDR3 loop reads CALGGTFLRGAGGYTDKLIF. The CDR3, as DNA: TGTGCTCTTGGGGGAACCTTCCTACGCGGCGCTGGGGGATACACCGATAAACTCATCTTT.

V and J are TRDV1 and TRDJ1; D may be TRDD2 or TRDD3 (7 bases each). Trimming took off 5 bases at V and 1 base at J, with 38 bases between the two ends. Per the germline V gene, CDR1 is TSWWSYY and CDR2 is QGS. This CDR3 has 23 residues. CDR3 DNA sequence: TGTGCTCTTGGGCCTTCCTCCCGAGGAGGTACTGGGGTCCTTGGGATCGTCACCGATAAACTCATCTTT. This codes for CALGPSSRGGTGVLGIVTDKLIF.

The chain has TRDV1 and TRDJ1, with 9 bases matching TRDD3. Per the germline V gene, CDR1 is TSWWSYY and CDR2 is QGS. V lost 1 base to trimming and J lost 0 bases; unmatched junction nucleotides: 9. This CDR3 spans 18 amino acids. CDR3 protein: CALGEQGGIPPYTDKLIF. The CDR3 DNA follows: TGTGCTCTTGGGGAACAAGGGGGGATACCACCGTACACCGATAAACTCATCTTT.

By sample fraction, this clone is medium-sized (0.01 to 0.1%). The chain is built from TRAV29/DV5 and TRDJ1, with 9 bases matching TRDD3. The CDR3 has 19 residues. Germline V gene data show CDR1 as NSMFDY and CDR2 as ISSIKDK. Losses at the gene ends were 2 bases for V and 3 bases for J; bases not matched to a gene: 20. CDR3 region: CAASIACSPHWGTPDKLIF. The CDR3 DNA sequence: TGTGCAGCAAGTATTGCTTGCTCCCCGCACTGGGGGACCCCCGATAAACTCATCTTT. Full variable domain (outside the CDR3, taken from reference TRAV29/DV5 and TRDJ1): DQQVKQNSPSLSVQEGRISILNCDYTNSMFDYFLWYKKYPAEGPTFLISISSIKDKNEDGRFTVFLNKSAKHLSLHIVPSQPGDSAVYFCAASIACSPHWGTPDKLIFGKGTRVTVEP.

V usage is TRDV1 and J usage is TRDJ1, with 9 bases identical to TRDD3. The CDR3 totals 21 residues. Germline V gene lookup returns CDR1 TSWWSYY and CDR2 QGS. After removal of 5 bases from V and 0 bases from J, the junction contained 22 bases not matched to a gene. The CDR3 region is CALGSSLPGWGIINNTDKLIF. In DNA form, the CDR3 reads TGTGCTCTTGGGTCTTCCCTTCCGGGATGGGGGATAATCAACAACACCGATAAACTCATCTTT.

V gene TRDV1 combines with J gene TRDJ1, with TRDD3 matching over 13 bases. The V gene end was trimmed by 0 bases and the J gene end by 0 bases; junction bases not matched to a gene: 13. Germline V gene sequence: CDR1 TSWWSYY, CDR2 QGS. The CDR3 is made up of 21 amino acids. The CDR3 nucleotides read TGTGCTCTTGGGGAACTTTTCCTAGGTACTGGGGGATACGCGTACACCGATAAACTCATCTTT. Protein product: CALGELFLGTGGYAYTDKLIF.

This clone appeared a single time. This sequence is one base from a far larger clone and is likely a read error. This sequence joins TRDV1 and TRDJ1; 7 bases fit TRDD3. Germline V CDR1 and CDR2: TSWWSYY, QGS. This CDR3 spans 21 amino acids. V gave up 5 bases and J gave up 0 bases; unmatched junction bases: 24. The chain's CDR3 is CALGKGTSKRLGHRHTDKLIF. The CDR3 DNA follows: TGTGCTCTTGGGAAGGGGACTTCCAAAAGACTGGGGCACCGACACACCGATAAACTCATCTTT.